Listed below are T cell receptor beta chains from one sample, sequenced in a study of T cell responses to AZD1222 COVID-19 vaccine. The data were produced by immunoSEQ multiplex PCR, yet TCRdb's version contains in-frame clones alone and is incomplete. The data hold 120,000 to 150,000 clones, with 90% to 95% observed a single time. The sample was peripheral blood, taken on day 0 of MenACWY control vaccination. These receptors were collected from an adult in good health. Each CDR3 is given with its conserved first and last residue. The order of the fields is V gene, J gene, CDR3 protein.

v_call: TRBV5-4; j_call: TRBJ1-1; cdr3_aa: CASSPGTGVNTEAFF
v_call: TRBV6-5; j_call: TRBJ2-2; cdr3_aa: CASRRAGTGELFF
v_call: TRBV7-8; j_call: TRBJ1-5; cdr3_aa: CASSKEVRDSNQPQHF
v_call: TRBV6-1; j_call: TRBJ2-1; cdr3_aa: CASSGEGPFSAYNEQFF
v_call: TRBV15; j_call: TRBJ2-3; cdr3_aa: CATSRSGGGDTQYF
v_call: TRBV4-2; j_call: TRBJ1-2; cdr3_aa: CASSQDSGALWGYTF
v_call: TRBV7-3; j_call: TRBJ2-5; cdr3_aa: CASSRREGETQYF
v_call: TRBV30; j_call: TRBJ2-7; cdr3_aa: CAWRPGTGVYEQYF
v_call: TRBV24-1; j_call: TRBJ2-1; cdr3_aa: CATSVGGESYNEQFF
v_call: TRBV5-1; j_call: TRBJ1-2; cdr3_aa: CASSLASTYGYTF
v_call: TRBV3-1/TRBV3-2; j_call: TRBJ1-2; cdr3_aa: CASSQNLGLYGYTF
v_call: TRBV30; j_call: TRBJ1-5; cdr3_aa: CAWSADSNQPQHF
v_call: TRBV7-9; j_call: TRBJ2-3; cdr3_aa: CASSFNRQGLGTDTQYF
v_call: TRBV5-1; j_call: TRBJ2-2; cdr3_aa: CASSPLSGGANTGELFF
v_call: TRBV11-2; j_call: TRBJ2-7; cdr3_aa: CASSLSVSGGRISYEQYF
v_call: TRBV19; j_call: TRBJ2-1; cdr3_aa: CASSIAPSGFNNEQFF
v_call: TRBV3-1/TRBV3-2; j_call: TRBJ1-4; cdr3_aa: CASSQRGTEKLFF
v_call: TRBV18; j_call: TRBJ1-1; cdr3_aa: CASSPQRTGVHEAFF
v_call: TRBV30; j_call: TRBJ1-5; cdr3_aa: CAWSSQGLEPQHF
v_call: TRBV21-1; j_call: TRBJ2-3; cdr3_aa: CASSRAGTYSTDTQYF
v_call: TRBV5-1; j_call: TRBJ2-2; cdr3_aa: CASMKGGDHTGELFF
v_call: TRBV19; j_call: TRBJ2-4; cdr3_aa: CASSPGGRDIQYF
v_call: TRBV7-2; j_call: TRBJ2-4; cdr3_aa: CASSLYRLADIQYF
v_call: TRBV5-1; j_call: TRBJ1-2; cdr3_aa: CASSPGQGLGYTF